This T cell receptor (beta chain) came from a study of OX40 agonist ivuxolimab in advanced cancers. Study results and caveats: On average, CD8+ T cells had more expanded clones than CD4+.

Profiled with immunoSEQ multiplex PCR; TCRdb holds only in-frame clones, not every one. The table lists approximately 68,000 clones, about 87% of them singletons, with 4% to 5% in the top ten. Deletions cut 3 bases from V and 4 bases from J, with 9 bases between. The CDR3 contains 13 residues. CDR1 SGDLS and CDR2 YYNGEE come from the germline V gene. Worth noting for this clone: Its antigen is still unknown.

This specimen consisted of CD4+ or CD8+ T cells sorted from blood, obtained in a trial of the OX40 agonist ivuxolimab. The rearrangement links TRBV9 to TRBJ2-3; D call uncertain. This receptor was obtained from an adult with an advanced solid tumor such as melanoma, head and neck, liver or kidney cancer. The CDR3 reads CASSGWVADTQYF. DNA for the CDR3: TGTGCCAGCAGCGGGTGGGTCGCAGATACGCAGTATTTT. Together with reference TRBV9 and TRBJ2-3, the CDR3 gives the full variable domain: DSGVTQTPKHLITATGQRVTLRCSPRSGDLSVYWYQQSLDQGLQFLIQYYNGEERAKGNILERFSAQQFPDLHSELNLSSLELGDSALYFCASSGWVADTQYFGPGTRLTVL.